This T cell receptor beta chain is drawn from a study of OX40 agonist ivuxolimab in advanced cancers. Study-level background: Patients in dose escalation had liver, melanoma, kidney or head and neck cancers.

Germline V gene data show CDR1 as LNHDA and CDR2 as SQIVND (reference sequence). Trimming removed 3 bases from V and 9 bases from J, with 16 bases in between. The CDR3 is 14 amino acids. Produced via immunoSEQ multiplex PCR; TCRdb's table is partial and in-frame only. Seen here are about 46,000 clones, around 87% observed once, and the top ten hold about 11%. The sequencing used CD4+ or CD8+ T cells sorted from blood, collected in a trial of the OX40 agonist ivuxolimab. This receptor was obtained from an adult with an advanced solid tumor such as melanoma, head and neck, liver or kidney cancer. V is TRBV19 and J is TRBJ2-3, with TRBD1 as a possible D gene (5 bases). The CDR3 protein is CASSIGVSAGTQYF. Here the CDR3 DNA reads TGTGCCAGTAGTATTGGGGTGTCCGCAGGGACGCAGTATTTT.